This TCR beta chain was documented in a study of T cells in Graves' hyperthyroidism and ophthalmopathy. This clonotype has more than one count but fewer than ten. V shed 3 bases, J shed 4 bases, and the junction held 10 bases outside the gene matches. Germline CDR1 LNHNV, CDR2 YYDKDF (reference sequence). This CDR3 region has 16 residues. Using RNA transcripts as the source, TCR beta CDR3 regions were amplified. HTBI primers were the set used in a first-round RT-PCR of the TCR CDR3. One entry per CDR3 protein, called by TCRdb with MiXCR from the multiplex PCR reads. The data show under 550,000 distinct CDR3 sequences, nearly 20% seen once.

Sequenced material: blood. V and J are TRBV15 and TRBJ2-7; 9 nucleotides match TRBD1. This sequence was found in a man aged 40-50 years with Graves' ophthalmopathy. The CDR3 region is CATSSYGTGSPYEQYF. CDR3 DNA: TGTGCCACCAGCAGTTACGGGACAGGGTCTCCGTACGAGCAGTACTTC.